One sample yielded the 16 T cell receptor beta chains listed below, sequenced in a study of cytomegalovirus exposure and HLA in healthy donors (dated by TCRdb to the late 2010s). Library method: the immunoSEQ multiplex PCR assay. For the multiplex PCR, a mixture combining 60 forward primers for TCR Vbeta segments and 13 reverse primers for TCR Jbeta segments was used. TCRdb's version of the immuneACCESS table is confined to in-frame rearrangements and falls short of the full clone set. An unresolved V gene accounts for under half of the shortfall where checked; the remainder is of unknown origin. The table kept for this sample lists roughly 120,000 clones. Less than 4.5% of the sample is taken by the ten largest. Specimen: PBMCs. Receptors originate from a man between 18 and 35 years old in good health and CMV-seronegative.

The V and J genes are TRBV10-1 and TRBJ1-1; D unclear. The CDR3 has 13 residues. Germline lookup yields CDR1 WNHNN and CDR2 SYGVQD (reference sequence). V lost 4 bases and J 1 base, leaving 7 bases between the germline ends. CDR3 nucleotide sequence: TGCGCCAGCAGTGCAGACTGGAACACTGAAGCTTTCTTT. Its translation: CASSADWNTEAFF.

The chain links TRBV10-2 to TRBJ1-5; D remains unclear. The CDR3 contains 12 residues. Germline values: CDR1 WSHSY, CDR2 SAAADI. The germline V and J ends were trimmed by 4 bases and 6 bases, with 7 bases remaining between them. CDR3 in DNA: TGCGCCAGCAGTGCCAGTATTCAGCCCCAGCATTTT. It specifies CASSASIQPQHF.

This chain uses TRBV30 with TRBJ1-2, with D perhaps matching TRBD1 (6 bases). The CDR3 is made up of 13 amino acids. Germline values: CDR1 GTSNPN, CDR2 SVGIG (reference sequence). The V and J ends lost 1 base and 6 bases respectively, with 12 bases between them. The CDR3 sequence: CAWSDSGHNGYTF. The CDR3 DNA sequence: TGTGCCTGGAGTGACTCGGGACATAATGGCTACACCTTC.

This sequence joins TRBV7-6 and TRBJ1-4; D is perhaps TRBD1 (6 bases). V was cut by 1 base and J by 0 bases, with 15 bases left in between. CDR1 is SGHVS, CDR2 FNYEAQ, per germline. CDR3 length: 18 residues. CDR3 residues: CASSLVVGGPATNEKLFF. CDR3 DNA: TGTGCCAGCAGCTTAGTAGTTGGGGGCCCCGCAACTAATGAAAAACTGTTTTTT.

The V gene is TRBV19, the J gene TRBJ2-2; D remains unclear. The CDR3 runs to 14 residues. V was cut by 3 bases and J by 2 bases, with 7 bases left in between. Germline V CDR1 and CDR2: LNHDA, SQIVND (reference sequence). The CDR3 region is CASSIWRNTGELFF. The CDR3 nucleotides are TGTGCCAGTAGTATTTGGAGAAACACCGGGGAGCTGTTTTTT.

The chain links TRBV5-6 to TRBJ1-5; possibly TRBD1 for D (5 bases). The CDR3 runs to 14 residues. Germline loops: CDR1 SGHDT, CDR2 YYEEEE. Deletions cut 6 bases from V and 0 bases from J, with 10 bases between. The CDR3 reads CASTRANSNQPQHF. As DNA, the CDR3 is TGTGCCAGCACCAGGGCTAATAGCAATCAGCCCCAGCATTTT.

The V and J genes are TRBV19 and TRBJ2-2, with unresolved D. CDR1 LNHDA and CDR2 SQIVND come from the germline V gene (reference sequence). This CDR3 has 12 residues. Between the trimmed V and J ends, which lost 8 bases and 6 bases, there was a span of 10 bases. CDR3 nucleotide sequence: TGTGCCAGTGGGTACGCGGCCGGGGAGCTGTTTTTT. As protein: CASGYAAGELFF.

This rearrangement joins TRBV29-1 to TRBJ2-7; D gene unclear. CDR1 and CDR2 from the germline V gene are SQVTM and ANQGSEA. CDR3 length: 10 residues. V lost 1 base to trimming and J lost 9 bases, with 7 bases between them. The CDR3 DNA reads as TGCAGCGTTGAAGTTAACGGGCAGTACTTC. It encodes CSVEVNGQYF.

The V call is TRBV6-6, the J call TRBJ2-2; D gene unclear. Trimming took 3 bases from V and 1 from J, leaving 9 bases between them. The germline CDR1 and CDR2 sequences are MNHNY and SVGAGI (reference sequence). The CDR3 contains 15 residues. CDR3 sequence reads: CASSYSTGNTGELFF. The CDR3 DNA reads TGTGCCAGCAGTTATTCGACTGGGAACACCGGGGAGCTGTTTTTT.

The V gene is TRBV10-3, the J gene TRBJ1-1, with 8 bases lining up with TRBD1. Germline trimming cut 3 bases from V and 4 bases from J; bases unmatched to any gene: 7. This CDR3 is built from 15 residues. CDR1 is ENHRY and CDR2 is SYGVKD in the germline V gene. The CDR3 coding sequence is TGTGCCATCAGTGACTCAACTACAGGGGGCACTGAAGCTTTCTTT. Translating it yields CAISDSTTGGTEAFF.

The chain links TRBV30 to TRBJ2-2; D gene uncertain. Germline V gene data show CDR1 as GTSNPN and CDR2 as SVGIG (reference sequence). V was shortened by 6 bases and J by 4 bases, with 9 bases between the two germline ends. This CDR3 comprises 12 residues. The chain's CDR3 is CACRSRTGELFF. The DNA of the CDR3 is TGTGCCTGTAGGAGTCGCACCGGGGAGCTGTTTTTT.

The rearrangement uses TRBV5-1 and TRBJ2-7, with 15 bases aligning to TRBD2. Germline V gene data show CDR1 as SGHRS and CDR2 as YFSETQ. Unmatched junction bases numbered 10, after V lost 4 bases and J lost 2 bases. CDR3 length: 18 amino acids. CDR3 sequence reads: CASSLVPGLAGGPYEQYF. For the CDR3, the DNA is TGCGCCAGCAGCCTGGTCCCGGGACTAGCGGGAGGACCCTACGAGCAGTACTTC.

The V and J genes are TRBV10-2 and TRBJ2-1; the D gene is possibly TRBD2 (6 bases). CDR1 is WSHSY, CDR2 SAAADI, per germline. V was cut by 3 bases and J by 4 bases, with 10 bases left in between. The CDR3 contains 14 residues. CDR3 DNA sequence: TGCGCCAGCAGTGAACCTAGCGCGTACAATGAGCAGTTCTTC. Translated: CASSEPSAYNEQFF.

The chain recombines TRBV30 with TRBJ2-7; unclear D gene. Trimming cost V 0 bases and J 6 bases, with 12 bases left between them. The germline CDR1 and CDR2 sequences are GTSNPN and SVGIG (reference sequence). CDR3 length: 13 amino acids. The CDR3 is CAWSVAGSGEQYF. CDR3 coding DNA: TGTGCCTGGAGTGTCGCCGGTTCTGGCGAGCAGTACTTC.

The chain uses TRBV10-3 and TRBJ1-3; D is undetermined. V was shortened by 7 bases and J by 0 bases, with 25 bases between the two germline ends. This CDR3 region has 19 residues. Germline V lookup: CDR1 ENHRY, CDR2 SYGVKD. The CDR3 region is CAINAMETPESFSGNTIYF. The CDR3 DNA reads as TGTGCCATCAACGCTATGGAGACTCCTGAAAGCTTCTCTGGAAACACCATATATTTT.

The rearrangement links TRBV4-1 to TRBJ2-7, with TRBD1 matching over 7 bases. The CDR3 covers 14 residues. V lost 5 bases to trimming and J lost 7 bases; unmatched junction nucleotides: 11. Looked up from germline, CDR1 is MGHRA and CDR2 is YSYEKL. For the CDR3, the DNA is TGCGCCAGCAGCTATCCGGGACAGATAGCAGAGCAGTACTTC. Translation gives CASSYPGQIAEQYF.